Shown below are 9 T cell receptor beta chains from a single sample sequenced in a study of T cell responses to AZD1222 COVID-19 vaccine. The method was immunoSEQ multiplex PCR; TCRdb's version includes in-frame clones alone and lacks a portion of them. The data contain 180,000 or so clones, around nine tenths of them singletons. This material consisted of peripheral blood, taken 28 days after the second AZD1222 dose. The origin of the receptors is an adult who received the AZD1222 COVID-19 vaccine.

The CDR3 DNA reads as TGTGCCAGTGCCCGGGGGGGCACAGATACGCAGTATTTT. Encoded protein: CASARGGTDTQYF. This chain connects TRBV19 to TRBJ2-3; TRBD2 matches at 7 bases. The V segment lost 8 bases and the J segment 1 base; nucleotides outside the gene matches: 3. CDR1 LNHDA and CDR2 SQIVND come from the germline V gene (reference sequence). The CDR3 is 13 amino acids.

This rearrangement joins TRBV6-2 or TRBV6-3 to TRBJ1-1, with D possibly being TRBD1 (6 bases). V gave up 2 bases and J gave up 2 bases, with 18 bases separating them. There are 17 residues in the CDR3. Per germline, CDR1 MNHEY and CDR2 SVGEGT. The CDR3 protein is CASSYLPGRQANTEAFF. The CDR3 region has the DNA TGTGCCAGCAGTTACCTACCAGGAAGACAGGCTAACACTGAAGCTTTCTTT.

The rearrangement links TRBV21-1 to TRBJ1-2. TRBV21-1 is termed a pseudogene. The CDR3 covers 15 residues. Written as DNA, the CDR3 is TGTGCCAGCAGCAAAAGGACCGGGACCTACTATGGCTACACCTTC. Protein: CASSKRTGTYYGYTF.

The chain is built from TRBV4-1 and TRBJ2-2; D possibly corresponds to TRBD2 (6 bases). The CDR3 runs 16 residues. Germline assignment: CDR1 MGHRA and CDR2 YSYEKL. Trimming removed 0 bases from V and 0 bases from J, with 8 bases in between. The CDR3 region has the DNA TGCGCCAGCAGCCAAGACGTAGCGGCGAACACCGGGGAGCTGTTTTTT. This codes for CASSQDVAANTGELFF.

The gene calls are TRBV5-4 and TRBJ2-7; 7 bases line up with TRBD2. CDR1 SGHNT and CDR2 YYREEE come from the germline V gene (reference sequence). The CDR3 has 15 amino acids. V was pared by 2 bases and J by 5 bases, with 10 bases of the junction left unmatched. This CDR3 reads CASSFLTSLNHEQYF. The CDR3 DNA follows: TGTGCCAGCAGCTTTCTGACTAGCCTCAATCACGAGCAGTACTTC.

The DNA for the CDR3 is TGTGCCAGTAGTGGGCTAGCGGGAGGGGCCGGGGAGCTGTTTTTT. Translating gives CASSGLAGGAGELFF. J is TRBJ2-2 and V is TRBV19, with TRBD2 matching 12 bases. Germline assignment: CDR1 LNHDA and CDR2 SQIVND (reference sequence). The CDR3 is 15 amino acids. Trimming at V came to 5 bases and at J to 6 bases, leaving 4 bases not matched to a gene.

The chain links TRBV28 to TRBJ2-7, with no clear D. Germline CDR1 MDHEN, CDR2 SYDVKM. This CDR3 spans 12 amino acids. V lost 3 bases, J lost 3 bases, and 6 bases lay in between. The CDR3 nucleotides read TGTGCCAGCAGTTTTGACAACTACGAGCAGTACTTC. Residues: CASSFDNYEQYF.

V usage is TRBV11-2 and J usage is TRBJ2-2; D is possibly TRBD1 or TRBD2 (5 bases each). Germline V lookup: CDR1 SGHAT, CDR2 FQNNGV. Trimming took off 1 base at V and 7 bases at J, with 10 bases between the two ends. The CDR3 spans 14 residues. CDR3 protein: CASSLVGEGGELFF. The DNA for the CDR3 is TGTGCCAGCAGCTTAGTGGGGGAAGGCGGGGAGCTGTTTTTT.

The J gene is TRBJ2-7, the V gene TRBV18; the D gene is possibly TRBD2 (6 bases). CDR1 and CDR2 (germline): KGHSH, LQKENI. The CDR3 covers 14 residues. V was trimmed by 6 bases and J by 2 bases, leaving 14 bases between them. The CDR3: CASSGLSGTYEQYF. The DNA of the CDR3 is TGTGCCAGCTCGGGACTCTCGGGCACCTACGAGCAGTACTTC.